Here is one T cell receptor beta chain with its context. These data belong to a study of T cell responses to AZD1222 COVID-19 vaccine. Per germline, CDR1 SGHAT and CDR2 FQDESV (reference sequence). V was shortened by 1 base and J by 0 bases, with 3 bases between the two germline ends. The CDR3 is made up of 13 amino acids. The data were produced by immunoSEQ multiplex PCR, yet TCRdb's version contains in-frame clones alone and is incomplete. The sample includes 160,000 or so clones, 90% of them seen just once. The TCR was taken from an adult in good health. Here the sequenced sample was peripheral blood, taken on day 0 of AZD1222 vaccination. The rearrangement uses TRBV11-1 and TRBJ1-1; D remains unclear. The CDR3 nucleotides are TGTGCCAGCAGCTTAGAACTGAACACTGAAGCTTTCTTT. Translation gives CASSLELNTEAFF. The full variable domain, with the rest looked up from reference TRBV11-1 and TRBJ1-1, is EAEVAQSPRYKITEKSQAVAFWCDPISGHATLYWYRQILGQGPELLVQFQDESVVDDSQLPKDRFSAERLKGVDSTLKIQPAELGDSAMYLCASSLELNTEAFFGQGTRLTVV.